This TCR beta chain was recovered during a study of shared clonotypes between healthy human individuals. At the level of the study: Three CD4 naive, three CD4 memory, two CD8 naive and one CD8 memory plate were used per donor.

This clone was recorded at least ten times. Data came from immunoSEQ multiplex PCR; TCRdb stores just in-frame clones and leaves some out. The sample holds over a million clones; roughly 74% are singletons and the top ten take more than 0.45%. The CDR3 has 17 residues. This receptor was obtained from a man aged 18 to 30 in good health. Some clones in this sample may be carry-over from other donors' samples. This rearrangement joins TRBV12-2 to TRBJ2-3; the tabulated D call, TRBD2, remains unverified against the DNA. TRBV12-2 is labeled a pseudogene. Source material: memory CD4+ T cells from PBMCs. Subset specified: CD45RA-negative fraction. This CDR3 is CASRSQGAGGRVDTQYF. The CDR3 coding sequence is TGTGCAAGTCGCTCCCAGGGCGCGGGAGGCCGCGTAGATACGCAGTATTTT.